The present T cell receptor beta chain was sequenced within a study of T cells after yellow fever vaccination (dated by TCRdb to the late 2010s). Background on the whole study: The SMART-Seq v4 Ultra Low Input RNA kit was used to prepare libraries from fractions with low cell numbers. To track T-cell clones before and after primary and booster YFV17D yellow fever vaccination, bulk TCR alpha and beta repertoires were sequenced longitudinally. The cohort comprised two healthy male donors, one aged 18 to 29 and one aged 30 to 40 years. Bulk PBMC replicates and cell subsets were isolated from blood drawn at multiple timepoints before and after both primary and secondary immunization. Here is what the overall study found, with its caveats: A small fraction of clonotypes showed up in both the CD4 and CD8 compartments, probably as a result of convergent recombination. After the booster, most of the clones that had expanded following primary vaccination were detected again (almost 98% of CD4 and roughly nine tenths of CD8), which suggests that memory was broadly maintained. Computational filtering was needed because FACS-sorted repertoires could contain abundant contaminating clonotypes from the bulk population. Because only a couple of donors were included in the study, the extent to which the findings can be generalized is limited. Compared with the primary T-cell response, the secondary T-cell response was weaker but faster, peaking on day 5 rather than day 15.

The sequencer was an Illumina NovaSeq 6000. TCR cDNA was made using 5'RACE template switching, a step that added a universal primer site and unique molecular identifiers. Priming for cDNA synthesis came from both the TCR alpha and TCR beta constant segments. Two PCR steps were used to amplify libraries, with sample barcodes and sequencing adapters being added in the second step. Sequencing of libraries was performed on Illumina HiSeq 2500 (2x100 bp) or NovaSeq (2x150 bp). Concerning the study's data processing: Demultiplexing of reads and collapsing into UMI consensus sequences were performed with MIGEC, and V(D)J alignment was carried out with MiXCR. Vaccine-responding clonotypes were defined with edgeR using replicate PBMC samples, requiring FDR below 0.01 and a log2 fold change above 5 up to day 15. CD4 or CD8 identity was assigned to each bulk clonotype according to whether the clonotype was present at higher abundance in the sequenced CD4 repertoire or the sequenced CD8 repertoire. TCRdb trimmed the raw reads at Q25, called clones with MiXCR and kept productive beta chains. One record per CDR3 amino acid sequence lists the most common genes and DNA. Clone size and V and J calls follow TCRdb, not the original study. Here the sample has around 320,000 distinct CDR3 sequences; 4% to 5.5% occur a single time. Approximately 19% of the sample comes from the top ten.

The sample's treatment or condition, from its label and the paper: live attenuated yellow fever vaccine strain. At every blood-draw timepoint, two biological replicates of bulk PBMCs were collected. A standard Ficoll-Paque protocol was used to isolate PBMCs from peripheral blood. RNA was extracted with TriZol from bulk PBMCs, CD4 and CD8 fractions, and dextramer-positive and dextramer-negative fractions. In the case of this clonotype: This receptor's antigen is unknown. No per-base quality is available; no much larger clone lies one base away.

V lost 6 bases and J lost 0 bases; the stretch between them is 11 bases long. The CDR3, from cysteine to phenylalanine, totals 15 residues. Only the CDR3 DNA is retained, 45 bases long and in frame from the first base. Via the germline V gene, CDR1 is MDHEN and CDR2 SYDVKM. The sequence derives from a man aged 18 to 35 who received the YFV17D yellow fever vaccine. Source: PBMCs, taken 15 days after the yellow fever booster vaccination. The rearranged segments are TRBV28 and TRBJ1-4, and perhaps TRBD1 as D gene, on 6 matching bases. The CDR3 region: CASREGGATNEKLFF. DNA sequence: TGTGCCAGCAGAGAAGGGGGGGCAACTAATGAAAAACTGTTTTTT.